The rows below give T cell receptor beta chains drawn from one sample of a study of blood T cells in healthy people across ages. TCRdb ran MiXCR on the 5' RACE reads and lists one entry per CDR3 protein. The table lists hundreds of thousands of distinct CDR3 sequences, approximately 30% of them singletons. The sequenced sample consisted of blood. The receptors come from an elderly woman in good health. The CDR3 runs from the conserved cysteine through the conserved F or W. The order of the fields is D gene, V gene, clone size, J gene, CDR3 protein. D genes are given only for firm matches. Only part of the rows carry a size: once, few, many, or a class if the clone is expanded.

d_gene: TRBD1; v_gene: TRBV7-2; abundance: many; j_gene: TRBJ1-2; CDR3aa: CASSSSGQGVGGYTF
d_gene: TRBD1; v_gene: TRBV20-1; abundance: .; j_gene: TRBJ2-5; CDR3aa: CSARGQTQLTQYF
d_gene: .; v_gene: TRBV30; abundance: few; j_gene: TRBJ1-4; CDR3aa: CAWSFDGGGEKLFF
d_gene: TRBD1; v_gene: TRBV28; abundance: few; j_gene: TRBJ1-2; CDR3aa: CASLGQTFNYGYTF
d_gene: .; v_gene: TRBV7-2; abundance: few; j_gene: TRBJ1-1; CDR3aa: CASSSSRLNTEAFF
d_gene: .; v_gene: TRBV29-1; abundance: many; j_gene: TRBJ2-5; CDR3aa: CSVEVGETQYF
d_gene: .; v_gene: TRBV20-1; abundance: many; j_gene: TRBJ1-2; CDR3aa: CSAISPRGAPRDSSGYTF
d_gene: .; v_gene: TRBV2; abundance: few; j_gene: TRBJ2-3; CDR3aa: CASTLTYTTDTQYF
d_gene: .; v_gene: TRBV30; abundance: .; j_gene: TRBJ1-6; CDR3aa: CAWMFGSSYNSPLHF
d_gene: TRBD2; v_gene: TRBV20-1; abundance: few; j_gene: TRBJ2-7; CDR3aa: CSALAPSGGNNEQYF
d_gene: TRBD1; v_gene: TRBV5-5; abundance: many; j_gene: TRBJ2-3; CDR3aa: CASSNVYRDRVLTDTQYF